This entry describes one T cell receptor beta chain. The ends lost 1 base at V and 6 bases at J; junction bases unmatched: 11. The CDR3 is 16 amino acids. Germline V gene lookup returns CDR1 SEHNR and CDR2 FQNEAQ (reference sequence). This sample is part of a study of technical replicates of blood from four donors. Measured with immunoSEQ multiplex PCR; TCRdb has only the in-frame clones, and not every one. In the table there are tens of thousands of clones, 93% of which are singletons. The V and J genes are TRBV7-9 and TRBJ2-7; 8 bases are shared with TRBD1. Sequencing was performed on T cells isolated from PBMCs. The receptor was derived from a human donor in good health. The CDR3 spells CASSLGGGQGAIEQYF. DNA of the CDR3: TGTGCCAGCAGCTTAGGAGGCGGTCAGGGGGCAATCGAGCAGTACTTC.